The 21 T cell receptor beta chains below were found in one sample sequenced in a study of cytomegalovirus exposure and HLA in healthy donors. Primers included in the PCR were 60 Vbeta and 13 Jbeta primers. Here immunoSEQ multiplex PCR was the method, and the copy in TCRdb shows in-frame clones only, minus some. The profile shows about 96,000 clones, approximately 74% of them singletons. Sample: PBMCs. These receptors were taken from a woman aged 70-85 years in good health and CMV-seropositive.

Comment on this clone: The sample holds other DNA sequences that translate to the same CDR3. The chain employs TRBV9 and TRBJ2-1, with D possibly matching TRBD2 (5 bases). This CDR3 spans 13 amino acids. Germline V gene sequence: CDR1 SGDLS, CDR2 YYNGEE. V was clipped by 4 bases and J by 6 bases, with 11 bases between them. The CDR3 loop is CASSPSTSNEQFF. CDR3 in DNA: TGTGCCAGCAGCCCAAGTACTAGCAATGAGCAGTTCTTC.

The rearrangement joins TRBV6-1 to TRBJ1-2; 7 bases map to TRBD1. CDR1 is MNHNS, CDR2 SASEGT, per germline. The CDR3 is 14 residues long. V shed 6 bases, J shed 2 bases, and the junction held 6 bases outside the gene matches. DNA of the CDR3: TGTGCCAGCAGAAGGACAGGTGCCAACTATGGCTACACCTTC. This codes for CASRRTGANYGYTF.

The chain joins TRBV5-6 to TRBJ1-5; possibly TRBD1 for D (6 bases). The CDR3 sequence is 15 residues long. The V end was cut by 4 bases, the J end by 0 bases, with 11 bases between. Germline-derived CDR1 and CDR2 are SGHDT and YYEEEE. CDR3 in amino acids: CASSGQYLSNQPQHF. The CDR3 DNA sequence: TGTGCCAGCAGCGGACAGTACCTTAGCAATCAGCCCCAGCATTTT.

The DNA of the CDR3 is TGTGCCAGCAAATCTAACGCAGATACGCAGTATTTT. Amino acids: CASKSNADTQYF. The J gene is TRBJ2-3, the V gene TRBV27; no firm D call. Trimming pared 7 bases from V and 4 bases from J, leaving 9 bases between. CDR1 is MNHEY, CDR2 SMNVEV, per germline (reference sequence). CDR3 length: 12 residues.

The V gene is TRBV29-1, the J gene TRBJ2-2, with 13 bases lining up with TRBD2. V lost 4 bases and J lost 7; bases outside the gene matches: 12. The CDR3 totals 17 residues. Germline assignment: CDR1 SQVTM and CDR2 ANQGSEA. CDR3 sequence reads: CSVGSGLAGDGGGELFF. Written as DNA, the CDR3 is TGCAGCGTTGGATCCGGACTAGCGGGAGACGGTGGCGGGGAGCTGTTTTTT.

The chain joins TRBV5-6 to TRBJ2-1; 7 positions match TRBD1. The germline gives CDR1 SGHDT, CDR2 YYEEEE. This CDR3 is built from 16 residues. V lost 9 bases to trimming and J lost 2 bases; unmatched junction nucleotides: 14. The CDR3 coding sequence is TGTGCCACCACCACGGGACAGATCTACCCCTACAATGAGCAGTTCTTC. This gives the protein CATTTGQIYPYNEQFF.

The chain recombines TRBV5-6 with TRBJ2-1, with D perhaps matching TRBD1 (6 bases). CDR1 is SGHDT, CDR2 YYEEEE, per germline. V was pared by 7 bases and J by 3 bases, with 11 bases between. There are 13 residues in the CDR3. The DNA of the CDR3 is TGTGCCAGCCGACCGACAGGCTACAATGAGCAGTTCTTC. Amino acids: CASRPTGYNEQFF. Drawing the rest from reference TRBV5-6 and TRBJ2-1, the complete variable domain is DAGVTQSPTHLIKTRGQQVTLRCSPKSGHDTVSWYQQALGQGPQFIFQYYEEEERQRGNFPDRFSGHQFPNYSSELNVNALLLGDSALYLCASRPTGYNEQFFGPGTRLTVL.

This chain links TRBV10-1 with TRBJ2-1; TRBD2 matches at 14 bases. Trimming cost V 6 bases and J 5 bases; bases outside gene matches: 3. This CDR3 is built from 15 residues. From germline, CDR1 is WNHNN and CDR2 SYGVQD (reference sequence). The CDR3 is CASSAGLAGDNEQFF. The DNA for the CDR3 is TGCGCCAGCAGCGCGGGACTAGCGGGAGACAATGAGCAGTTCTTC.

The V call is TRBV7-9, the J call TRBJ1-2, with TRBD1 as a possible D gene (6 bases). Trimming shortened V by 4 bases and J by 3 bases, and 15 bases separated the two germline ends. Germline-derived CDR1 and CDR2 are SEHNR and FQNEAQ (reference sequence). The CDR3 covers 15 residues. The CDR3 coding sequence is TGTGCCAGCAGCTCCCCCACAGGGCCCCACTATGGCTACACCTTC. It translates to CASSSPTGPHYGYTF.

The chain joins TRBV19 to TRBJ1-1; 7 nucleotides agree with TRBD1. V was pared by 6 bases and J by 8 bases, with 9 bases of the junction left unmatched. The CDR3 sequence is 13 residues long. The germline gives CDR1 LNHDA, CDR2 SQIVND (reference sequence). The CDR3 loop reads CASSSPHRGEAFF. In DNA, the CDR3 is TGTGCCAGTAGCTCCCCTCACAGGGGCGAAGCTTTCTTT. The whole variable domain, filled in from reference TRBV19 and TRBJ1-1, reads DGGITQSPKYLFRKEGQNVTLSCEQNLNHDAMYWYRQDPGQGLRLIYYSQIVNDFQKGDIAEGYSVSREKKESFPLTVTSAQKNPTAFYLCASSSPHRGEAFFGQGTRLTVV.

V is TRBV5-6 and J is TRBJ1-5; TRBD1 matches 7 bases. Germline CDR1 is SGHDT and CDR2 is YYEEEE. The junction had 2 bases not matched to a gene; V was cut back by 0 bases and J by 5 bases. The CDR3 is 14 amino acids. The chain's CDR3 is CASSLGQGDQPQHF. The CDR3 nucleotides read TGTGCCAGCAGCTTGGGCCAGGGGGATCAGCCCCAGCATTTT.

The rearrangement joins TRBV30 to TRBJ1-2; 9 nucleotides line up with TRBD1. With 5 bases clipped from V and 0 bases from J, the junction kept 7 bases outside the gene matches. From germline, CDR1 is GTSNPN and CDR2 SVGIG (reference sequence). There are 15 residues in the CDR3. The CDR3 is CAWRLGQGANYGYTF. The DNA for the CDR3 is TGTGCCTGGCGTCTGGGACAGGGCGCTAACTATGGCTACACCTTC. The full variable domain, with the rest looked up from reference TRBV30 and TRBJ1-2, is SQTIHQWPATLVQPVGSPLSLECTVEGTSNPNLYWYRQAAGRGLQLLFYSVGIGQISSEVPQNLSASRPQDRQFILSSKKLLLSDSGFYLCAWRLGQGANYGYTFGSGTRLTVV.

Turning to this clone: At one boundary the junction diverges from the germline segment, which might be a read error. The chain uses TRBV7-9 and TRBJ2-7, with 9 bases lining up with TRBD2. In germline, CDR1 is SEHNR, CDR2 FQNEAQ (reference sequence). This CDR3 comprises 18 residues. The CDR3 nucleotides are TGTTCCAGCAGCTCCCGGCCGGGACTAGCCCTATCCTCCTACGAGCAGTACTTC. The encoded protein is CSSSSRPGLALSSYEQYF.

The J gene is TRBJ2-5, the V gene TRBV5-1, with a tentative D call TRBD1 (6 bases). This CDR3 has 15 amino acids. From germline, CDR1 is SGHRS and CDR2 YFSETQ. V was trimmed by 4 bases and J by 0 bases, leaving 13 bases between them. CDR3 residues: CASSHRDIHQETQYF. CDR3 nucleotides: TGCGCCAGCAGCCACCGGGACATACACCAAGAGACCCAGTACTTC.

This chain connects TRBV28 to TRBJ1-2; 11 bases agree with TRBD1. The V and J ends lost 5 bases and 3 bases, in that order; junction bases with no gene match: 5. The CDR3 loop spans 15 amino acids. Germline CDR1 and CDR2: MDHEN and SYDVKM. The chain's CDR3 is CASSQPGQGDYGYTF. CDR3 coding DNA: TGTGCCAGCAGTCAGCCGGGACAGGGGGACTATGGCTACACCTTC.

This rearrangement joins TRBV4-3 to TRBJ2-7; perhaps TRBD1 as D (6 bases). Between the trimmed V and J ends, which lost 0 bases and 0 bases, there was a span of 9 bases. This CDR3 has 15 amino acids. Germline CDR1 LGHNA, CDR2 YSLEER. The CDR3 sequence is CASSQDTGYSYEQYF. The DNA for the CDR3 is TGCGCCAGCAGCCAAGACACAGGGTACTCCTACGAGCAGTACTTC.

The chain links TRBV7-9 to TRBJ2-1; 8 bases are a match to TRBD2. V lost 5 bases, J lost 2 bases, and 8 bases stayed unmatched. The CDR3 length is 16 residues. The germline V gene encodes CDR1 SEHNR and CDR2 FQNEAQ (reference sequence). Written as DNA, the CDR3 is TGTGCCAGCAGCCCCGATACGGGAGGGCCCTACAATGAGCAGTTCTTC. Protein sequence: CASSPDTGGPYNEQFF. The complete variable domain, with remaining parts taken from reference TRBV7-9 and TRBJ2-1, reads DTGVSQNPRHKITKRGQNVTFRCDPISEHNRLYWYRQTLGQGPEFLTYFQNEAQLEKSRLLSDRFSAERPKGSFSTLEIQRTEQGDSAMYLCASSPDTGGPYNEQFFGPGTRLTVL.

The CDR3, as DNA: TGTGCCAGCAGTGGGGCGGGCCGTAGCTCCTATAATTCACCCCTCCACTTT. It encodes CASSGAGRSSYNSPLHF. The V and J genes are TRBV2 and TRBJ1-6, with D hard to call. V was pared by 4 bases and J by 0 bases, with 13 bases between. Germline V gene data show CDR1 as SNHLY and CDR2 as FYNNEI. This CDR3 has 17 residues.

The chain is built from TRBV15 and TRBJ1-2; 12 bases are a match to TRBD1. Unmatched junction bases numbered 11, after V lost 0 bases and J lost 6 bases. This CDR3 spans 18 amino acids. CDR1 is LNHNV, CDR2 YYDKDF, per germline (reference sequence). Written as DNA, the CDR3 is TGTGCCACCAGCAGAGATCGGGGGACAGGGGGCGCTGGGGATGGCTACACCTTC. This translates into CATSRDRGTGGAGDGYTF.

The DNA of the CDR3 is TGTGCCAGCAGCTTGGGACTAGAGGAAGAGACCCAGTACTTC. Amino acids: CASSLGLEEETQYF. The chain uses TRBV5-4 and TRBJ2-5, with D possibly TRBD2 on 6 matching bases. The V and J ends lost 0 bases and 3 bases respectively, with 9 bases between them. The CDR3 runs to 14 residues. The V gene's germline CDR1 is SGHNT and CDR2 YYREEE (reference sequence). Together with reference TRBV5-4 and TRBJ2-5, the CDR3 gives the full variable domain: ETGVTQSPTHLIKTRGQQVTLRCSSQSGHNTVSWYQQALGQGPQFIFQYYREEENGRGNFPPRFSGLQFPNYSSELNVNALELDDSALYLCASSLGLEEETQYFGPGTRLLVL.

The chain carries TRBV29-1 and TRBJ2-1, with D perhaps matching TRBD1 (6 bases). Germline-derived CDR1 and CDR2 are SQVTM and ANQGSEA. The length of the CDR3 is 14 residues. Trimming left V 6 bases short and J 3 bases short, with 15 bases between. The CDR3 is CSVSGGTSYNEQFF. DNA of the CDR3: TGCAGCGTCTCTGGGGGCACCAGCTACAATGAGCAGTTCTTC.